This T cell receptor (beta chain) was sequenced for a study of shared clonotypes between healthy human individuals. This clone was observed once. Germline-derived CDR1 and CDR2 are MNHEY and SVGAGI. The CDR3 covers 14 residues. Trimming took 6 bases from V and 0 from J; bases not matched to a gene: 5. Sequencing was performed on unsorted PBMC DNA using ten immunoSEQ deep assay plates. Per the original methods: ImmunoSEQ gave junction-only sequences without quality scores, so filtering differed. Clones were sequenced by immunoSEQ multiplex PCR, and TCRdb holds only the in-frame ones, with some missing. V and J calls plus clone size are reproduced from that table; the DNA served to infer D and trimming. Among fewer than 550,000 clones listed, almost 80% were seen once. Unsorted samples used about 90 million PBMCs for genomic DNA.

Sequencing used PBMCs. The TCR comes from a woman aged 40 to 50 in good health. Some clones in this sample may be carry-over from other donors' samples. The chain recombines TRBV6-5 with TRBJ2-7; TRBD1 matches at 7 bases. The DNA for the CDR3 is TGTGCCAGCAGGCCGACAGGGAACTCCTACGAGCAGTACTTC. Amino acid sequence: CASRPTGNSYEQYF.